Included here is one T cell receptor beta chain sequence, with context. No antigen is known for it. The germline CDR1 and CDR2 sequences are SEHNR and FQNEAQ (reference sequence). This CDR3 has 13 residues. Deletions cut 5 bases from V and 10 bases from J, with 17 bases between. The PCR used 60 Vbeta and 13 Jbeta primers. TCRdb's table, derived via immunoSEQ multiplex PCR, lists solely in-frame clones and lacks some. The data show 170,000 or so clones, about 83% seen once. The data originate from a study of cytomegalovirus exposure and HLA in healthy donors. Notes on the study in general: The authors later linked a missense DCLRE1C variant to TCR beta V- and J-gene trimming. Per published reports, the classifier diagnosed cytomegalovirus status with high specificity and sensitivity. Researchers had no immune exposure information except CMV serostatus available. Within the data, a cluster of highly shared sequence variants was likely a sequencing artifact.

The sequencing sample was made of PBMCs. This chain links TRBV7-9 with TRBJ1-1; D is unclear. This TCR was sampled from a girl under 18 in good health and CMV-seropositive. CDR3 residues: CASSLPPGMRAFF. The CDR3 DNA follows: TGTGCCAGCAGCCTCCCTCCCGGGATGAGAGCTTTCTTT.